The next 25 T cell receptor beta chains were all read from a single sample in a study of pediatric ulcerative colitis. Assay: immunoSEQ multiplex PCR; the TCRdb copy retains only in-frame clones and omits some. The repertoire holds around 22,000 clones, with about 71% as singletons. During colonoscopy, one to two rectal pinch biopsies were collected. The source material was gut tissue. The source is a boy aged 5-17 years with severe ulcerative colitis.

This clone came up a few times. The V call is TRBV6-5, the J call TRBJ1-2; tentative D call: TRBD1 (5 bases). CDR3 size: 14 residues. The V and J ends lost 0 bases and 8 bases respectively, with 13 bases between them. CDR1 is MNHEY and CDR2 is SVGAGI in the germline V gene. The CDR3 loop is CASSYSRQGQGYTF. DNA of the CDR3: TGTGCCAGCAGTTACTCGAGGCAGGGCCAAGGCTACACCTTC.

This chain links TRBV5-4 with TRBJ1-4; D is undetermined. This CDR3 has 14 amino acids. V was pared by 2 bases and J by 3 bases, with 8 bases between. Germline lookup yields CDR1 SGHNT and CDR2 YYREEE (reference sequence). The CDR3 DNA follows: TGTGCCAGCAGCTTTTTCAATTCTAATGAAAAACTGTTTTTT. Its protein is CASSFFNSNEKLFF.

This rearrangement joins TRBV7-8 to TRBJ1-5; TRBD1 might be the D (6 bases). The CDR3 has 19 amino acids. The V end was cut by 1 base, the J end by 2 bases, with 21 bases between. Germline CDR1 and CDR2: SGHVS and FQNEAQ. The CDR3 here is CASSLDSGAGFGGNQPQHF. CDR3 in DNA: TGTGCCAGCAGCTTAGATTCAGGGGCCGGCTTTGGGGGCAATCAGCCCCAGCATTTT.

This chain joins TRBV19 and TRBJ1-3; D remains unclear. Trimming cost V 6 bases and J 4 bases, with 13 bases left between them. This CDR3 has 14 residues. The germline gives CDR1 LNHDA, CDR2 SQIVND (reference sequence). The CDR3 protein is CASRTIVYGNTIYF. CDR3 in DNA: TGTGCCAGTAGGACCATCGTATACGGAAACACCATATATTTT.

This chain connects TRBV18 to TRBJ1-6, with 8 bases aligning to TRBD1. From germline, CDR1 is KGHSH and CDR2 LQKENI. With V trimmed by 4 bases and J by 10 bases, 12 bases remained unmatched. The CDR3 contains 16 residues. The CDR3 sequence is CASSLRRATGESPLHF. The CDR3 bases are TGTGCCAGCTCACTACGTCGTGCGACAGGGGAATCACCCCTCCACTTT.

The rearrangement joins TRBV2 to TRBJ2-3, with D unresolved. With 4 bases removed from V and 8 bases from J, the gap between germline ends came to 22 bases. Germline loops: CDR1 SNHLY, CDR2 FYNNEI. This CDR3 spans 16 amino acids. The CDR3 nucleotides read TGTGCCAGCAGTGGACCCGGGTTCACTCGGAAAGGTACGCAGTATTTT. Protein sequence: CASSGPGFTRKGTQYF.

This clone is medium-sized in the sample. The V and J genes are TRBV11-2 and TRBJ1-6, with D tentatively TRBD1 (5 bases). CDR3 length: 16 residues. The V end lost 1 base, the J end lost 3 bases, and 10 bases lay between the germline ends. Looked up from germline, CDR1 is SGHAT and CDR2 is FQNNGV. CDR3 sequence reads: CASSLAGKHYNSPLHF. The CDR3 DNA reads as TGTGCCAGCAGCTTAGCAGGGAAACACTATAATTCACCCCTCCACTTT. Full variable domain (remainder filled in from reference TRBV11-2 and TRBJ1-6): EAGVAQSPRYKIIEKRQSVAFWCNPISGHATLYWYQQILGQGPKLLIQFQNNGVVDDSQLPKDRFSAERLKGVDSTLKIQPAKLEDSAVYLCASSLAGKHYNSPLHFGNGTRLTVT.

The V gene is TRBV4-1, the J gene TRBJ2-1; 13 nucleotides match TRBD2. Germline V gene lookup returns CDR1 MGHRA and CDR2 YSYEKL. The CDR3 has 17 residues. The V and J ends lost 0 bases and 9 bases, in that order; junction bases with no gene match: 8. CDR3 region: CASSQEILAGGHTEQFF. The CDR3 DNA reads as TGCGCCAGCAGCCAAGAGATACTAGCGGGGGGGCATACTGAGCAGTTCTTC.

This clone was counted a few times. The chain joins TRBV7-9 to TRBJ1-1, with 8 bases identical to TRBD1. This CDR3 comprises 14 residues. Germline loops: CDR1 SEHNR, CDR2 FQNEAQ (reference sequence). Losses at the gene ends were 5 bases for V and 8 bases for J; bases not matched to a gene: 10. The CDR3 DNA is TGTGCCAGCAGCCCTACTCAAAGGGACAGGGAAGCTTTCTTT. Translation: CASSPTQRDREAFF.

This chain connects TRBV7-9 to TRBJ2-7; 8 nucleotides agree with TRBD1. The V segment lost 5 bases and the J segment 2 bases; nucleotides outside the gene matches: 5. The germline CDR1 and CDR2 sequences are SEHNR and FQNEAQ (reference sequence). The CDR3 runs to 14 residues. CDR3 residues: CASSRGTGTYEQYF. For the CDR3, the DNA is TGTGCCAGCAGCCGCGGGACAGGAACCTACGAGCAGTACTTC.

This clone was found once. The chain recombines TRBV7-9 with TRBJ2-7; D may be TRBD2 (5 bases). V gave up 2 bases and J gave up 4 bases, with 15 bases separating them. This CDR3 has 15 residues. Germline V lookup: CDR1 SEHNR, CDR2 FQNEAQ (reference sequence). The CDR3 spells CASSLSAGPIYEQYF. CDR3 bases: TGTGCCAGCAGCTTAAGTGCGGGTCCAATTTACGAGCAGTACTTC.

The chain links TRBV2 to TRBJ1-2; a weak D match, TRBD1 (6 bases). The CDR3 loop spans 13 amino acids. Germline V CDR1 and CDR2: SNHLY, FYNNEI. V was shortened by 4 bases and J by 2 bases, with 8 bases between the two germline ends. The chain's CDR3 is CASSGTVNYGYTF. CDR3 nucleotides: TGTGCCAGCAGTGGGACAGTAAACTATGGCTACACCTTC.

This clone was observed a handful of times. Distinct nucleotide sequences in the sample also encode this CDR3. The gene calls are TRBV25-1 and TRBJ1-2; TRBD1 might be the D (6 bases). The CDR3 covers 12 residues. The V gene's germline CDR1 is MGHDK and CDR2 SYGVNS. V shed 4 bases and J shed 5 bases, with 8 bases lying between them. The CDR3 coding sequence is TGTGCCAGCAGTGGCCAGGGGTATGGCTACACCTTC. Its translation: CASSGQGYGYTF.

V usage is TRBV4-3 and J usage is TRBJ2-1; 12 bases agree with TRBD2. The CDR3 is 16 amino acids. CDR1 is LGHNA and CDR2 is YSLEER in the germline V gene. V lost 5 bases and J lost 4; bases outside the gene matches: 6. DNA for the CDR3: TGCGCCAGCAGCGGACGGACTAGCGGGGAATACAATGAGCAGTTCTTC. Protein product: CASSGRTSGEYNEQFF.

The chain uses TRBV5-4 and TRBJ2-2; the D gene could be TRBD1 or TRBD2 (6 bases each). Germline CDR1 reads SGHNT; CDR2 reads YYREEE (reference sequence). Trimming took off 1 base at V and 1 base at J, with 17 bases between the two ends. The CDR3 contains 18 residues. This chain's CDR3 is CASSLRCSGAWNTGELFF. CDR3 nucleotide sequence: TGTGCCAGCAGCTTGAGGTGTTCGGGGGCCTGGAACACCGGGGAGCTGTTTTTT.

This clone was seen more than once but under ten times. The chain carries TRBV7-9 and TRBJ1-6; D gene ambiguous. Germline loops: CDR1 SEHNR, CDR2 FQNEAQ (reference sequence). This CDR3 has 16 residues. The ends were cut back, 1 base at V and 0 bases at J, with 7 bases in the middle. The CDR3 protein is CASSLDSVSYNSPLHF. The CDR3 DNA reads TGTGCCAGCAGCTTAGACAGCGTCTCCTATAATTCACCCCTCCACTTT.

The chain has TRBV28 and TRBJ1-5; D is perhaps TRBD1 (5 bases). V gave up 6 bases and J gave up 11 bases, with 17 bases separating them. The germline CDR1 and CDR2 sequences are MDHEN and SYDVKM. The CDR3 contains 13 residues. DNA for the CDR3: TGTGCCAGCAGCCCCGCGGGGGGTGTGTCCCAGCATTTT. Its protein is CASSPAGGVSQHF.

V usage is TRBV2 and J usage is TRBJ2-7; 7 bases fit TRBD1. Germline values: CDR1 SNHLY, CDR2 FYNNEI. V was pared by 9 bases and J by 8 bases, with 7 bases of the junction left unmatched. This CDR3 spans 11 amino acids. Here the CDR3 reads CASGTATKQYF. The DNA of the CDR3 is TGTGCCAGTGGGACAGCTACGAAGCAGTACTTC. The full variable domain, its missing parts supplied by reference TRBV2 and TRBJ2-7, is EPEVTQTPSHQVTQMGQEVILRCVPISNHLYFYWYRQILGQKVEFLVSFYNNEISEKSEIFDDQFSVERPDGSNFTLKIRSTKLEDSAMYFCASGTATKQYFGPGTRLTVT.

There are a few counts of this clone. The chain combines TRBV6-5 with TRBJ1-2; 8 nucleotides line up with TRBD1. The germline gives CDR1 MNHEY, CDR2 SVGAGI. The trim removed 5 bases at V and 4 bases at J, leaving 6 bases unmatched. This CDR3 is built from 14 residues. The CDR3 DNA follows: TGTGCCAGCAGTACTCGGGACAGGAGCTATGGCTACACCTTC. Its translation is CASSTRDRSYGYTF.

The V call is TRBV5-1, the J call TRBJ1-1; no firm D call. The germline V gene has CDR1 SGHRS and CDR2 YFSETQ. V was trimmed by 4 bases and J by 4 bases, leaving 14 bases between them. This CDR3 comprises 14 residues. DNA of the CDR3: TGCGCCAGCAGCCCTGGAACTCCGGGCACTGAAGCTTTCTTT. It yields the protein CASSPGTPGTEAFF. Using reference TRBV5-1 and TRBJ1-1 for the parts outside the CDR3, the full variable domain is KAGVTQTPRYLIKTRGQQVTLSCSPISGHRSVSWYQQTPGQGLQFLFEYFSETQRNKGNFPGRFSGRQFSNSRSEMNVSTLELGDSALYLCASSPGTPGTEAFFGQGTRLTVV.

This clone was detected a few times. Here the CDR3 reads CSAPGTREAFF. For the CDR3, the DNA is TGCAGTGCACCAGGGACACGTGAAGCTTTCTTT. This sequence joins TRBV20-1 and TRBJ1-1; the D gene is possibly TRBD1 (6 bases). This CDR3 region has 11 residues. Germline lookup yields CDR1 DFQATT and CDR2 SNEGSKA (reference sequence). Trimming removed 6 bases at V and 7 bases at J, with 12 bases between.

V gene TRBV6-1 combines with J gene TRBJ1-6; 7 positions match TRBD1. The germline V gene encodes CDR1 MNHNS and CDR2 SASEGT. The CDR3 runs to 15 residues. V lost 0 bases to trimming and J lost 10 bases; unmatched junction nucleotides: 6. Here the CDR3 DNA reads TGTGCCAGCAGTGAAGCGACAGGGTCTGACTCACCCCTCCACTTT. Protein sequence: CASSEATGSDSPLHF.

The rearrangement uses TRBV7-2 and TRBJ2-5; D remains ambiguous. V dropped 5 bases and J dropped 7 bases, with 8 bases sitting between them. This CDR3 is built from 11 residues. The germline V gene has CDR1 SGHTA and CDR2 FQGNSA. CDR3 protein: CASSPAATQYF. The DNA of the CDR3 is TGTGCCAGCAGCCCCGCCGCGACCCAGTACTTC.

In DNA form, the CDR3 reads TGTGCCAGCAGCTTAGCGGGATCCTACAATGAGCAGTTCTTC. Translating gives CASSLAGSYNEQFF. The chain uses TRBV7-2 and TRBJ2-1, with D unclear. Germline lookup yields CDR1 SGHTA and CDR2 FQGNSA. Trimming removed 0 bases from V and 1 base from J, with 4 bases in between. The CDR3 is 14 amino acids.

Of note for this clone: Other DNA sequences in the sample encode the same CDR3. The chain couples TRBV6-5 to TRBJ2-7, with D unresolved. The ends were cut back, 6 bases at V and 0 bases at J, with 3 bases in the middle. This CDR3 has 11 residues. Germline V gene data show CDR1 as MNHEY and CDR2 as SVGAGI. This CDR3 reads CASSDSYEQYF. The CDR3 nucleotides read TGTGCCAGCAGCGACTCCTACGAGCAGTACTTC.